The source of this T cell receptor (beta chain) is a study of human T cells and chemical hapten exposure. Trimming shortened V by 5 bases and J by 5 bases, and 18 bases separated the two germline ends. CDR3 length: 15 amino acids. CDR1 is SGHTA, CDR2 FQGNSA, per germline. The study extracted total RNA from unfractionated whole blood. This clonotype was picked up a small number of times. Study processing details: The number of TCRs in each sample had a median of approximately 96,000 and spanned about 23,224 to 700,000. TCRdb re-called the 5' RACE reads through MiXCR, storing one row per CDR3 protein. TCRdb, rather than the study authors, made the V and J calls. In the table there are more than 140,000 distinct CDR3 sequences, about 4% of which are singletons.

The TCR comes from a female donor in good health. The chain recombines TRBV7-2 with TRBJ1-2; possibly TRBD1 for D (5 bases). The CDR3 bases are TGTGCCAGCAGCACGGAGGGTAGGGGAAGATATGGCTACACCTTC. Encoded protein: CASSTEGRGRYGYTF.